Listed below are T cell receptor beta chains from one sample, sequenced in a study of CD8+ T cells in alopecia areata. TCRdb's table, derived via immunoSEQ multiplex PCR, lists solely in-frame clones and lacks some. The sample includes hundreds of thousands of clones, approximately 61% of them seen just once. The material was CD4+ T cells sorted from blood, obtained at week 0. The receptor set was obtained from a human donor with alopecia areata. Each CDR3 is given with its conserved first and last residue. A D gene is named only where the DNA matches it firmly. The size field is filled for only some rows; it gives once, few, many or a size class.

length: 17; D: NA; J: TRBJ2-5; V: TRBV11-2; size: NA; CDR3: CASSLASSGSRGETQYF; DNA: TGTGCCAGCAGCTTAGCGTCCAGCGGGTCGAGGGGAGAGACCCAGTACTTC
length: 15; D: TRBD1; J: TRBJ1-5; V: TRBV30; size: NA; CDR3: CAWASSGGGNQPQHF; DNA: TGTGCCTGGGCATCCTCAGGGGGCGGCAATCAGCCCCAGCATTTT
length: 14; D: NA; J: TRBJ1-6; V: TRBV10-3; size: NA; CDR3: CAISPEGDNSPLHF; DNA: TGTGCCATCAGTCCCGAGGGGGATAATTCACCCCTCCACTTT
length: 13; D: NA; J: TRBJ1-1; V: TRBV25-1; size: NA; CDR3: CASSETKNTEAFF; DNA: TGTGCCAGCAGTGAAACGAAGAACACTGAAGCTTTCTTT
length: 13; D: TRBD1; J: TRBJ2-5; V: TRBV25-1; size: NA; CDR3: CASSKGGLETQYF; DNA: TGTGCCAGCAGTAAAGGGGGCCTAGAGACCCAGTACTTC
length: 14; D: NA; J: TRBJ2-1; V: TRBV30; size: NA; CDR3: CAWGTGTLYNEQFF; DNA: TGTGCCTGGGGTACCGGGACTCTATACAATGAGCAGTTCTTC
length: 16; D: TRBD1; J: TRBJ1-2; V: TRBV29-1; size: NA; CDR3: CSVVYPGDRGIYGYTF; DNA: TGCAGCGTTGTATACCCCGGGGACAGGGGAATCTATGGCTACACCTTC
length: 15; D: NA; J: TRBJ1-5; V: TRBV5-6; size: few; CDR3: CASSRTGGAGQPQHF; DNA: TGTGCCAGCAGCCGGACGGGGGGCGCGGGTCAGCCCCAGCATTTT
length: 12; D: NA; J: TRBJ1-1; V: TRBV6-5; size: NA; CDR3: CASSYRQGEAFF; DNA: TGTGCCAGCAGTTACAGGCAGGGGGAAGCTTTCTTT
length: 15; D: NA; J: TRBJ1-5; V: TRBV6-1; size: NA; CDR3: CASSEGVGYGQPQHF; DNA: TGTGCCAGCAGTGAAGGGGTTGGATATGGTCAGCCCCAGCATTTT
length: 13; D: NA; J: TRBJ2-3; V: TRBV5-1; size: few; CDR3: CASRPQGSDTQYF; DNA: TGCGCCAGCAGGCCACAGGGATCGGATACGCAGTATTTT
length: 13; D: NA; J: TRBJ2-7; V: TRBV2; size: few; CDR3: CASAIGGRYEQYF; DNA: TGTGCCAGCGCTATCGGCGGACGCTACGAGCAGTACTTC